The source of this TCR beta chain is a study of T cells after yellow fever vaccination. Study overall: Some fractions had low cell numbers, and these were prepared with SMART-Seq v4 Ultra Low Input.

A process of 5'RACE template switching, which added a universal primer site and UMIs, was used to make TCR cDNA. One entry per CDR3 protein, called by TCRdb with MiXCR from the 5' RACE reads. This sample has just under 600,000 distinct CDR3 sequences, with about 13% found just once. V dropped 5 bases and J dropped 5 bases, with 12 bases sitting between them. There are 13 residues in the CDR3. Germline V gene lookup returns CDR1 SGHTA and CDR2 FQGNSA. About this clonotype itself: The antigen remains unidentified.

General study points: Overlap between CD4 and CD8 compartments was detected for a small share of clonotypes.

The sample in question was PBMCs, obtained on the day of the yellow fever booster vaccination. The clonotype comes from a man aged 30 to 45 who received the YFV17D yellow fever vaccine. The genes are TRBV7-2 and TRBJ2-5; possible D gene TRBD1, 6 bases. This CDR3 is CASSRGTTETQYF. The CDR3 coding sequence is TGTGCCAGCAGCCGAGGGACAACGGAGACCCAGTACTTC.